This note documents a single T cell receptor beta chain sequence. The method was immunoSEQ multiplex PCR; TCRdb's version includes in-frame clones alone and lacks a portion of them. The sample includes some 30,000 clones, around 87% of them seen just once. The CDR3 sequence is 13 residues long. Germline V lookup: CDR1 SGHVS, CDR2 FQNEAQ. Trimming took off 2 bases at V and 1 base at J, with 5 bases between the two ends. The sample is drawn from a study of T cells in narcolepsy. The chain couples TRBV7-8 to TRBJ1-1; D is unresolved. This sequence originates from a human donor in good health. Material: memory (CD45RA-) CD4+ T cells from blood. This chain's CDR3 is CASSLLANTEAFF. CDR3 sequence (DNA): TGTGCCAGCAGCTTATTGGCGAACACTGAAGCTTTCTTT. Together with reference TRBV7-8 and TRBJ1-1, the CDR3 gives the full variable domain: GAGVSQSPRYKVAKRGQDVALRCDPISGHVSLFWYQQALGQGPEFLTYFQNEAQLDKSGLPSDRFFAERPEGSVSTLKIQRTQQEDSAVYLCASSLLANTEAFFGQGTRLTVV.